Shown below are 3 T cell receptor beta chains from a single sample sequenced in a study of T cells in Graves' hyperthyroidism and ophthalmopathy. It was RNA transcripts that yielded the amplified TCR beta CDR3 regions. The HTBI set primed first-round TCR CDR3 RT-PCR. In TCRdb, the multiplex PCR reads were re-called with MiXCR into one record per CDR3 protein. The sample lists around 620,000 distinct CDR3 sequences, just over 45% occurring once. What was sequenced was peripheral blood or thyroid tissue (not recorded which). These receptor sequences come from an adult woman with Graves' disease, either hyperthyroidism or ophthalmopathy (not recorded which).

At least ten counts were recorded for this clonotype. The chain joins TRBV13 to TRBJ2-7; D may be TRBD1 or TRBD2 (6 bases each). The V gene lost 5 bases and the J gene lost 2 bases, with 19 bases spanning the gap. This CDR3 has 16 amino acids. Germline loops: CDR1 PRHDT, CDR2 FYEKMQ (reference sequence). The DNA for the CDR3 is TGTGCCAGCAGCCAAGAGGGGGGCAGAGCACCCTACGAGCAGTACTTC. It codes for CASSQEGGRAPYEQYF.

The chain links TRBV18 to TRBJ1-1; the D gene is possibly TRBD1 (5 bases). This CDR3 has 14 residues. V was pared by 4 bases and J by 4 bases, with 13 bases between. The germline CDR1 and CDR2 sequences are KGHSH and LQKENI. The CDR3 bases are TGTGCCAGCTCACGAGGGATTCAGGGCACTGAAGCTTTCTTT. It codes for CASSRGIQGTEAFF.

This clonotype was seen at least ten times. The chain couples TRBV6-1 to TRBJ1-2, with D uncertain. V lost 7 bases, J lost 4 bases, and 16 bases lay in between. CDR1 and CDR2 from the germline V gene are MNHNS and SASEGT. The CDR3 is 14 amino acids. The CDR3 DNA reads TGTGCCAGCAACCTAGGCGCCGGACTCTATGGCTACACCTTC. It yields the protein CASNLGAGLYGYTF.